This is a list of T cell receptor beta chains from one sample in a study of T cell responses to AZD1222 COVID-19 vaccine. The method was immunoSEQ multiplex PCR; TCRdb's version includes in-frame clones alone and lacks a portion of them. The sample has some 100,000 clones, more than 75% seen once; the top ten hold roughly 4.4%. The starting material was peripheral blood, obtained 28 days after the second AZD1222 dose. These receptors all stem from an adult who received the AZD1222 COVID-19 vaccine. Both conserved end residues are part of each CDR3. Each record gives: clone size, J gene, V gene, D gene, CDR3 protein, CDR3 DNA. The D gene is left open where the match is weak. Not all rows give a size; the values are once, few, many and, for expanded clones, a class.

>NA|TRBJ1-3|TRBV14|NA
CASSQNTGYGNTIYF
TGTGCCAGCAGCCAAAATACAGGGTACGGAAACACCATATATTTT
>NA|TRBJ2-7|TRBV6-5|NA
CASSYSREMVYEQYF
TGTGCCAGCAGTTACTCTCGGGAAATGGTATACGAGCAGTACTTC
>NA|TRBJ2-7|TRBV9|NA
CASSVLVRSEQYF
TGTGCCAGCAGCGTCCTTGTGAGGTCCGAGCAGTACTTC
>NA|TRBJ2-3|TRBV7-3|TRBD2
CATREGGEWDTQYF
TGTGCCACCCGGGAGGGGGGAGAATGGGATACGCAGTATTTT
>few|TRBJ2-7|TRBV5-1|NA
CASSLGQGGEQYF
TGCGCCAGCAGCTTGGGTCAGGGGGGCGAGCAGTACTTC
>NA|TRBJ2-2|TRBV15|NA
CATSRDIAGELFF
TGTGCCACCAGCAGAGATATTGCCGGGGAGCTGTTTTTT
>NA|TRBJ2-3|TRBV9|NA
CASSVYSLGGTDTQYF
TGTGCCAGCAGCGTATATAGTCTGGGGGGCACAGATACGCAGTATTTT
>NA|TRBJ2-3|TRBV10-1|NA
CASSELEASTDTQYF
TGCGCCAGCAGTGAGTTGGAGGCTAGCACAGATACGCAGTATTTT
>NA|TRBJ2-7|TRBV29-1|NA
CSVGIKIYEQYF
TGCAGCGTTGGAATTAAGATCTACGAGCAGTACTTC
>NA|TRBJ1-1|TRBV18|NA
CASSRGERTEAFF
TGTGCCAGCTCACGAGGGGAGAGGACTGAAGCTTTCTTT
>NA|TRBJ1-1|TRBV4-1|NA
CASSQFRGTEAFF
TGCGCCAGCAGCCAATTCCGAGGTACTGAAGCTTTCTTT
>few|TRBJ2-1|TRBV3-1/TRBV3-2|TRBD2
CASSQVFGTSEYNSYNEQFF
TGTGCCAGCAGCCAAGTTTTTGGGACTAGCGAGTATAACTCCTACAATGAGCAGTTCTTC
>few|TRBJ1-6|TRBV6-4|NA
CASSSGANSPLHF
TGTGCCAGCAGTTCGGGGGCTAATTCACCCCTCCACTTT
>once|TRBJ2-7|TRBV29-1|NA
CSVARLGGTTYEQYF
TGCAGCGTTGCCCGTCTAGGCGGGACCACCTACGAGCAGTACTTC
>NA|TRBJ2-4|TRBV7-2|NA
CASSQGSAKNIQYF
TGTGCCAGCAGCCAAGGATCCGCCAAAAACATTCAGTACTTC
>NA|TRBJ1-5|TRBV2|NA
CAGPPHLDSNQPQHF
TGTGCCGGCCCTCCCCACTTAGATAGCAATCAGCCCCAGCATTTT
>few|TRBJ1-4|TRBV30|TRBD1
CAWTPGRARGSEKLFF
TGTGCCTGGACCCCCGGGAGGGCCAGGGGGAGTGAAAAACTGTTTTTT
>NA|TRBJ2-2|TRBV7-3|TRBD2
CASSSSALAGATGELFF
TGTGCCAGCAGCTCCTCGGCGCTAGCGGGAGCAACCGGGGAGCTGTTTTTT
>NA|TRBJ1-3|TRBV4-2|NA
CASSQADQGSGNTIYF
TGTGCCAGCAGCCAAGCCGATCAGGGCTCTGGAAACACCATATATTTT
>NA|TRBJ1-1|TRBV30|NA
CAWSWADRKNTEAFF
TGTGCCTGGAGCTGGGCGGACAGAAAGAACACTGAAGCTTTCTTT
>NA|TRBJ1-5|TRBV7-8|NA
CASSPSARAGDGNQPQHF
TGTGCCAGCAGCCCATCGGCGAGGGCCGGGGATGGCAATCAGCCCCAGCATTTT
>NA|TRBJ1-5|TRBV30|NA
CAWSVFGQPQHF
TGTGCCTGGAGTGTATTTGGTCAGCCCCAGCATTTT
>once|TRBJ1-2|TRBV21-1|NA
CASSTLGGQGSGYTF
TGTGCCAGCAGCACGTTGGGGGGACAGGGAAGCGGCTACACCTTC
>few|TRBJ2-1|TRBV7-2|TRBD2
CASSLPIAGGPSVNNEQFF
TGTGCCAGCAGCTTACCCATCGCGGGAGGGCCTAGTGTGAACAATGAGCAGTTCTTC
>NA|TRBJ2-7|TRBV29-1|NA
CSVEGVGGSSYEQYF
TGCAGCGTTGAGGGAGTAGGGGGAAGCTCCTACGAGCAGTACTTC
>NA|TRBJ1-2|TRBV4-1|TRBD1
CASSPRQGGLGYGYTF
TGCGCCAGCAGCCCGAGACAGGGCGGATTAGGCTATGGCTACACCTTC
>NA|TRBJ2-7|TRBV7-2|TRBD2
CASSHLVAGAGEQYF
TGTGCCAGCAGCCACCTGGTAGCGGGAGCGGGCGAGCAGTACTTC
>NA|TRBJ1-3|TRBV30|NA
CAWSVTQIWGAAGNTIYF
TGTGCCTGGAGTGTAACGCAGATTTGGGGGGCGGCTGGAAACACCATATATTTT
>few|TRBJ2-7|TRBV7-7|NA
CASSPGLAKSYEQYF
TGTGCCAGCAGCCCCGGGCTTGCAAAGTCCTACGAGCAGTACTTC
>NA|TRBJ1-3|TRBV2|NA
CASSDNSPSGNTIYF
TGTGCCAGCAGTGACAACAGCCCGTCTGGAAACACCATATATTTT
>NA|TRBJ1-2|TRBV30|NA
CAWATEPRYGYTF
TGTGCCTGGGCTACGGAACCCCGCTATGGCTACACCTTC
>few|TRBJ2-2|TRBV18|NA
CASSPPRLTGELFF
TGTGCCAGCTCACCACCCAGACTCACCGGGGAGCTGTTTTTT
>NA|TRBJ1-1|TRBV5-1|NA
CASSLPTAGVNTEAFF
TGCGCCAGCAGCCTCCCGACGGCGGGCGTGAACACTGAAGCTTTCTTT
>NA|TRBJ2-2|TRBV7-3|TRBD2
CASSKAWLRDYANTGELFF
TGTGCCAGCAGCAAAGCTTGGCTCCGGGACTACGCTAACACCGGGGAGCTGTTTTTT
>NA|TRBJ1-1|TRBV19|NA
CASSIITRRNTEAFF
TGTGCCAGTAGTATAATAACAAGGAGGAACACTGAAGCTTTCTTT
>NA|TRBJ2-7|TRBV18|NA
CASSPAGDEQYF
TGTGCCAGCTCACCCGCAGGGGACGAGCAGTACTTC
>NA|TRBJ2-1|TRBV5-1|TRBD2
CASSHDGRAGYNEQFF
TGCGCCAGCAGCCATGACGGGAGGGCCGGGTACAATGAGCAGTTCTTC
>NA|TRBJ2-7|TRBV28|TRBD1
CASKPYRTGTYEQYF
TGTGCCAGCAAGCCCTATAGGACAGGGACCTACGAGCAGTACTTC
>NA|TRBJ1-2|TRBV3-1/TRBV3-2|NA
CASSQEYGYTF
TGTGCCAGCAGCCAAGAATATGGCTACACCTTC
>NA|TRBJ2-5|TRBV6-4|NA
CASSPTPGQETQYF
TGTGCCAGCAGTCCTACTCCGGGCCAAGAGACCCAGTACTTC
>NA|TRBJ1-1|TRBV5-1|NA
CASSWTATLEAFF
TGCGCCAGCAGCTGGACAGCCACTCTTGAAGCTTTCTTT
>NA|TRBJ2-1|TRBV7-3|NA
CASSLVGGLNEQFF
TGTGCCAGCAGCTTAGTCGGGGGTCTTAATGAGCAGTTCTTC
>NA|TRBJ2-5|TRBV27|TRBD1
CASSDRGVQETQYF
TGTGCCAGCAGTGACAGGGGAGTCCAAGAGACCCAGTACTTC
>once|TRBJ2-3|TRBV6-5|NA
CASSYSRVSTDTQYF
TGTGCCAGCAGTTACTCGAGAGTTAGCACAGATACGCAGTATTTT
>NA|TRBJ1-1|TRBV7-2|NA
CASSWLGIVTEAFF
TGTGCCAGCAGCTGGCTGGGTATAGTCACTGAAGCTTTCTTT